This is a list of T cell receptor beta chains from one sample in a study of blood T cell repertoires in COVID-19. Clones were sequenced by immunoSEQ multiplex PCR, and TCRdb holds only the in-frame ones, with some missing. The table shows tens of thousands of clones, with more than 80% occurring only once. Sequenced sample: peripheral blood. These receptors were obtained from a woman of 80 years or more with active COVID-19. Both conserved end residues are part of each CDR3. The D gene is left open where the match is weak. Some rows mark clone size as missing; the rest say once, few, many or name a class of expanded clone.

v_call	j_call	clone_size	d_call	cdr3_nt	cdr3_aa
TRBV24-1	TRBJ1-1	-	-	TGTGCCACCAGTGATAAGAGCCAGGGGCGAAGGGCTGAAGCTTTCTTT	CATSDKSQGRRAEAFF
TRBV3-1/TRBV3-2	TRBJ2-5	-	-	TGTGCCAGCAGCCAAGGGGTAGCGGCTCAAGAGACCCAGTACTTC	CASSQGVAAQETQYF
TRBV7-2	TRBJ1-2	-	-	TGTGCCAGCAGCTTACGGGGGGACTATGGCTACACCTTC	CASSLRGDYGYTF
TRBV29-1	TRBJ2-1	-	TRBD2	TGCAGCGTTGGGAGGACTAGCGGGAGGGTGTCCTACAATGAGCAGTTCTTC	CSVGRTSGRVSYNEQFF
TRBV6-1	TRBJ2-7	-	TRBD2	TGTGCCAGCAGTGACCTGACTAGCGGGAGTTACGAGCAGTACTTC	CASSDLTSGSYEQYF
TRBV11-2	TRBJ2-1	-	TRBD1	TGTGCCAGCAGCCAAGGACAGGCCGAAGGCAATGAGCAGTTCTTC	CASSQGQAEGNEQFF
TRBV6-5	TRBJ1-1	-	-	TGTGCCAGCAGAAGGGAGAGCACTGAAGCTTTCTTT	CASRRESTEAFF
TRBV9	TRBJ2-5	once	TRBD1	TGTGCCAGCAGCGTCGCCGCCGGGACAGGGAAAGAGACCCAGTACTTC	CASSVAAGTGKETQYF
TRBV28	TRBJ1-5	few	-	TGTGCCAGCCGCTGGGGGAGGGCGCAACAGCCCCAGCATTTT	CASRWGRAQQPQHF
TRBV28	TRBJ2-2	once	TRBD2	TGTGCCAGCAACCCTAGCGGGAGCTACGTCGGGGAGCTGTTTTTT	CASNPSGSYVGELFF
TRBV3-1/TRBV3-2	TRBJ2-2	-	TRBD1	TGTGCCAGCAGCCTTGGTGGGACAGGGGGCACCGGGGAGCTGTTTTTT	CASSLGGTGGTGELFF
TRBV28	TRBJ1-4	-	-	TGTGCCAGCAGTTTATTCGGGATTGCAACTAATGAAAAACTGTTTTTT	CASSLFGIATNEKLFF
TRBV27	TRBJ2-2	-	TRBD2	TGTGCCAGCAGTTTTTTTGCGGGGGGTTTCACCGGGGAGCTGTTTTTT	CASSFFAGGFTGELFF
TRBV2	TRBJ2-1	once	-	TGTGCCAGCAGCCAGGGGTTCTACAATGAGCAGTTCTTC	CASSQGFYNEQFF
TRBV15	TRBJ1-1	-	-	TGTGCCACCAGCAGAGATGCGGGATGGAACACTGAAGCTTTCTTT	CATSRDAGWNTEAFF
TRBV11-2	TRBJ2-1	-	TRBD2	TGTGCCAGCAACAGCGGGAGGTACAATGAGCAGTTCTTC	CASNSGRYNEQFF
TRBV3-1/TRBV3-2	TRBJ2-3	-	-	TGTGCCAGCAGCCAAGAGGCACGCACAGATACGCAGTATTTT	CASSQEARTDTQYF
TRBV29-1	TRBJ1-1	few	-	TGCAGCGTTACAGGAGCTTTCTTT	CSVTGAFF
TRBV2	TRBJ2-3	-	TRBD2	TGTGCCAGCAAACTAGCGGGAGCCGATACGCAGTATTTT	CASKLAGADTQYF
TRBV7-8	TRBJ2-1	-	TRBD2	TGTGCCAGCAGCTTAAACGCGGGGGGCCTCAATGAGCAGTTCTTC	CASSLNAGGLNEQFF
TRBV19	TRBJ1-1	few	-	TGTGCCAGTAGTATAATAGCAATGGGGCAGGGCAACACTGAAGCTTTCTTT	CASSIIAMGQGNTEAFF
TRBV6-5	TRBJ2-7	-	TRBD2	TGTGCGGGGCAAGCGGGAGGAACCTACGAGCAGTACTTC	CAGQAGGTYEQYF
TRBV19	TRBJ2-6	-	-	TGTGCCAGTAGTATAGGTTTGAGGCGATCGTCCTCTGGGGCCAACGTCCTGACTTTC	CASSIGLRRSSSGANVLTF
TRBV7-8	TRBJ1-6	-	-	TGTGCCAGCAGCTTAGAGCAGGGGTGGGATTCACCCCTCCACTTT	CASSLEQGWDSPLHF
TRBV20-1	TRBJ2-5	-	TRBD2	TGCAGTGCTAGTGGGGTTAGCGGGAGGGCCGCGGGGACCCAGTACTTC	CSASGVSGRAAGTQYF
TRBV5-4	TRBJ2-2	-	TRBD2	TGTGCCAGCAGCTTGGGATCTCTGGCGGGAGGGGGGACCGGGGAGCTGTTTTTT	CASSLGSLAGGGTGELFF
TRBV5-5	TRBJ2-1	-	TRBD1	TGTGCCAGCAGCGCCGACGGGACAGGGACCAATGAGCAGTTCTTC	CASSADGTGTNEQFF
TRBV19	TRBJ2-3	-	-	TGTGCCAGTAGTATGATGGCGGGATCCCCAGATACGCAGTATTTT	CASSMMAGSPDTQYF
TRBV7-9	TRBJ2-3	-	TRBD1	TGTGCCAGCAGCTTTGCCGGGACAGGGGCAGATACGCAGTATTTT	CASSFAGTGADTQYF
TRBV11-2	TRBJ2-5	once	-	TGTGCCAGCAGCTTGGGGGGAACCCAAGAGACCCAGTACTTC	CASSLGGTQETQYF
TRBV27	TRBJ1-2	-	TRBD1	TGTGCCAGCAGGATGTCGGGACAGGGGGCGCAAGGCTACACCTTC	CASRMSGQGAQGYTF
TRBV7-9	TRBJ2-2	few	TRBD1	TGTGCCAGCAGCGGGGACAGCACCGGGGAGCTGTTTTTT	CASSGDSTGELFF
TRBV3-1/TRBV3-2	TRBJ1-3	-	TRBD1	TGTGCCAGCAGCCTAACAGGGGCTGGAGGAAACACCATATATTTT	CASSLTGAGGNTIYF
TRBV6-5	TRBJ2-1	-	TRBD1	TGTGCCAGCAGCGGCAGACAGGGCTACAATGAGCAGTTCTTC	CASSGRQGYNEQFF
TRBV28	TRBJ2-1	few	-	TGTGCCAGCAGCGTCGGGGCCTACAATGAGCAGTTCTTC	CASSVGAYNEQFF
TRBV5-1	TRBJ2-5	-	TRBD2	TGCGCCAGCAGCCGGACTAGCGGGGGGGCCTGGGAGACCCAGTACTTC	CASSRTSGGAWETQYF
TRBV19	TRBJ2-2	-	-	TGTGCCAGTAGTATACCCCGGGGGACAGACACCGGGGAGCTGTTTTTT	CASSIPRGTDTGELFF
TRBV5-1	TRBJ2-5	-	TRBD2	TGCGCCAGCAGCCCTGGAGGGCGGGGGTCCCGGGGGGAGACCCAGTACTTC	CASSPGGRGSRGETQYF
TRBV6-5	TRBJ2-3	-	TRBD2	TGTGCCACCGGAATAGCGGGAACGCAGTATTTT	CATGIAGTQYF
TRBV19	TRBJ1-5	-	-	TGTGCCAGTAGTATAGGCTGGGCCTCACTTAGCAATCAGCCCCAGCATTTT	CASSIGWASLSNQPQHF
TRBV5-1	TRBJ2-1	-	-	TGCGCCAGCAGCTCCGGGACAAATTCCTACAATGAGCAGTTCTTC	CASSSGTNSYNEQFF
TRBV12-5	TRBJ1-5	-	-	TGTGCTAGTGGTTTGGGGCTTGAGGGCAATCAGCCCCAGCATTTT	CASGLGLEGNQPQHF
TRBV5-4	TRBJ2-1	-	TRBD2	TGTGCCAGCAGCCGAGCGGGGGGCTCAGACCGCAATGAGCAGTTCTTC	CASSRAGGSDRNEQFF
TRBV28	TRBJ1-2	-	-	TGTGCCAGCAGTCCCGGCCAGGTCCCCTATGGCTACACCTTC	CASSPGQVPYGYTF
TRBV28	TRBJ1-6	-	TRBD1	TGTGCCAGCAGTCCGAGACAGGGTTCACCCCTCCACTTT	CASSPRQGSPLHF
TRBV7-2	TRBJ2-1	-	TRBD1	TGTGCCAGCAGCTTAGCGGCCGGGACAGGGGTGGGCAATGAGCAGTTCTTC	CASSLAAGTGVGNEQFF
TRBV19	TRBJ2-2	-	TRBD2	TGTGCCAGTCGGTCAGCGGGGGATCTCACCGGGGAGCTGTTTTTT	CASRSAGDLTGELFF
TRBV19	TRBJ2-5	-	TRBD1	TGTGCCAGTAGTATAGATCGAGACAGGGGAGAGACCCAGTACTTC	CASSIDRDRGETQYF
TRBV10-1	TRBJ2-1	-	-	TGCGCCAGCAGCACCAGCGGGCGGGACAATGAGCAGTTCTTC	CASSTSGRDNEQFF